This T cell receptor (beta chain) is drawn from a study of cytomegalovirus exposure and HLA in healthy donors. PCR was performed using 60 Vbeta and 13 Jbeta primers. Clones were sequenced by immunoSEQ multiplex PCR, and TCRdb holds only the in-frame ones, with some missing. This table has fewer than 120,000 clones, about 80% appearing once. The sample holds a few counts of this clone. J was trimmed by 6 bases and V by 1 base; bases with no gene match: 6. There are 16 residues in the CDR3. Germline CDR1 and CDR2: PRHDT and FYEKMQ (reference sequence). Sequencing was carried out using PBMCs. This clonotype was sampled from a man aged 25 to 40 in good health and CMV-seropositive. The rearrangement joins TRBV13 to TRBJ1-5; the match to TRBD1 covers 10 bases. The chain's CDR3 is CASSLAGTGETQPQHF. DNA of the CDR3: TGTGCCAGCAGCTTAGCCGGGACAGGGGAAACTCAGCCCCAGCATTTT.